The 29 T cell receptor beta chains reported below all come from one sample, sequenced in a study of blood T cell repertoires in COVID-19. The data were produced by immunoSEQ multiplex PCR, yet TCRdb's version contains in-frame clones alone and is incomplete. The data contain about 39,000 clones, more than 85% of them singletons. The sequencing input was peripheral blood. These receptors were obtained from a man in his forties or fifties with active COVID-19.

The V gene is TRBV30, the J gene TRBJ1-1; D possibly corresponds to TRBD1 (5 bases). There are 13 residues in the CDR3. Germline V gives CDR1 GTSNPN, CDR2 SVGIG (reference sequence). V was clipped by 4 bases and J by 4 bases, with 13 bases between them. The CDR3 sequence is CAWTEGHRTEAFF. CDR3 coding DNA: TGTGCCTGGACAGAAGGACACCGCACTGAAGCTTTCTTT.

This clone was seen a few times. The gene calls are TRBV5-5 and TRBJ2-7; D gene unclear. V was trimmed by 2 bases and J by 5 bases, leaving 11 bases between them. The germline V gene encodes CDR1 SGHKS and CDR2 YYEKEE (reference sequence). The CDR3 sequence is 13 residues long. CDR3 sequence (DNA): TGTGCCAGCAGCTTCGGTCCCTTTGACGAGCAGTACTTC. Translation gives CASSFGPFDEQYF.

This chain uses TRBV30 with TRBJ1-4, with D possibly TRBD1 on 6 matching bases. The CDR3 spans 15 residues. V was shortened by 1 base and J by 0 bases, with 9 bases between the two germline ends. Looked up from germline, CDR1 is GTSNPN and CDR2 is SVGIG (reference sequence). This CDR3 reads CAWSATGPTNEKLFF. Here the CDR3 DNA reads TGTGCCTGGAGTGCTACAGGGCCAACTAATGAAAAACTGTTTTTT.

This rearrangement joins TRBV6-5 to TRBJ1-2, with D tentatively TRBD1 (5 bases). Germline CDR1 MNHEY, CDR2 SVGAGI. Trimming removed 5 bases from V and 8 bases from J, with 15 bases in between. CDR3 length: 13 amino acids. The chain's CDR3 is CASSLVGGRGYTF. As DNA, the CDR3 is TGTGCCAGCAGTCTCGTGGGGGGTCGGGGCTACACCTTC.

The J gene is TRBJ2-3, the V gene TRBV12-3 or TRBV12-4, with TRBD1 matching 7 bases. The CDR3 covers 11 residues. V lost 8 bases to trimming and J lost 8 bases; unmatched junction nucleotides: 4. CDR3 sequence (DNA): TGTGCCAGCCGATACAGGGGTACGCAGTATTTT. It encodes CASRYRGTQYF.

The chain recombines TRBV18 with TRBJ1-2, with 8 bases identical to TRBD1. J was trimmed by 2 bases and V by 3 bases; bases with no gene match: 5. Germline CDR1 KGHSH, CDR2 LQKENI. CDR3 length equals 15 residues. As DNA, the CDR3 is TGTGCCAGCTCACCCGGGACAGGAGAAAACTATGGCTACACCTTC. It translates to CASSPGTGENYGYTF.

A word on this clone: Other DNA sequences within the sample encode an identical CDR3. The rearrangement links TRBV9 to TRBJ1-2; the D gene is possibly TRBD1 (6 bases). V lost 0 bases to trimming and J lost 4 bases, with 10 bases between them. The germline gives CDR1 SGDLS, CDR2 YYNGEE. This CDR3 is 14 amino acids long. The CDR3 DNA is TGTGCCAGCAGCGTAGGAGGGGGAGCCTATGGCTACACCTTC. This sequence encodes CASSVGGGAYGYTF.

The chain joins TRBV4-1 to TRBJ1-1, with 8 bases matching TRBD1. The CDR3 covers 16 residues. Per the germline V gene, CDR1 is MGHRA and CDR2 is YSYEKL. The J segment lost 6 bases and the V segment lost 4 bases, leaving 13 bases of the junction unmatched. CDR3 sequence (DNA): TGCGCCAGCAGCCTGGGACAGGTGCGTGAATTGGCTGAAGCTTTCTTT. Translation gives CASSLGQVRELAEAFF.

The V and J genes are TRBV5-4 and TRBJ1-1; 9 nucleotides line up with TRBD1. Germline-derived CDR1 and CDR2 are SGHNT and YYREEE (reference sequence). There are 14 residues in the CDR3. Unmatched junction bases numbered 9, after V lost 5 bases and J lost 7 bases. CDR3 DNA sequence: TGTGCCAGCAGGCCCGGGACAGGGTGGGGTGAAGCTTTCTTT. Residues: CASRPGTGWGEAFF.

The chain links TRBV6-5 to TRBJ2-7, with 7 bases matching TRBD1. CDR1 and CDR2 from the germline V gene are MNHEY and SVGAGI. After removal of 6 bases from V and 2 bases from J, the junction contained 7 bases not matched to a gene. The CDR3 totals 14 residues. CDR3 DNA: TGTGCCAGCAGGAGACAGGGTATCCCCTACGAGCAGTACTTC. Translating gives CASRRQGIPYEQYF.

Only a few counts were recorded for this clone. Its ends do not fully match the called genes, so a read error is possible. The V gene is TRBV6-5, the J gene TRBJ2-1, with D hard to call. CDR1 MNHEY and CDR2 SVGAGI come from the germline V gene. This CDR3 has 11 residues. The DNA of the CDR3 is TGTGCCAGCAGTCTTTACACTGAGCAGTTCTTC. Protein sequence: CASSLYTEQFF.

The rearrangement joins TRBV18 to TRBJ1-2; the D is unclear. The germline CDR1 and CDR2 sequences are KGHSH and LQKENI. The V end lost 2 bases, the J end lost 7 bases, and 14 bases lay between the germline ends. The CDR3 runs to 14 residues. CDR3 amino acids: CASSPGETVGGYTF. CDR3 bases: TGTGCCAGCTCACCAGGGGAGACCGTAGGTGGCTACACCTTC.

This clone was recorded once. This chain joins TRBV15 and TRBJ1-1; 7 nucleotides align to TRBD1. The ends lost 3 bases at V and 7 bases at J; junction bases unmatched: 2. This CDR3 has 12 residues. The V gene's germline CDR1 is LNHNV and CDR2 YYDKDF (reference sequence). In DNA form, the CDR3 reads TGTGCCACCAGCAGGAGACAGGGTGAAGCTTTCTTT. Its protein is CATSRRQGEAFF.

J is TRBJ2-7 and V is TRBV5-1; 15 bases line up with TRBD2. Trimming at V came to 4 bases and at J to 5 bases, leaving 7 bases not matched to a gene. Germline-derived CDR1 and CDR2 are SGHRS and YFSETQ. This CDR3 has 16 amino acids. The CDR3 region is CASSIPGLAGGHEQYF. CDR3 sequence (DNA): TGCGCCAGCAGCATCCCGGGACTAGCGGGAGGACACGAGCAGTACTTC.

The chain couples TRBV19 to TRBJ2-1, with 10 bases aligning to TRBD2. Germline CDR1 is LNHDA and CDR2 is SQIVND (reference sequence). The CDR3 is made up of 15 amino acids. V gave up 4 bases and J gave up 3 bases; unmatched junction bases: 3. The CDR3 protein is CASSTGTSDYNEQFF. As DNA, the CDR3 is TGTGCCAGTAGTACCGGGACTAGCGACTACAATGAGCAGTTCTTC. Filled out from reference TRBV19 and TRBJ2-1, the complete variable domain reads DGGITQSPKYLFRKEGQNVTLSCEQNLNHDAMYWYRQDPGQGLRLIYYSQIVNDFQKGDIAEGYSVSREKKESFPLTVTSAQKNPTAFYLCASSTGTSDYNEQFFGPGTRLTVL.

The CDR3 DNA reads TGTGCCAGCATGGGGGGGGGCGGGGAGACCCAGTACTTC. Protein: CASMGGGGETQYF. The chain carries TRBV27 and TRBJ2-5; possible D gene TRBD2, 7 bases. Germline V gives CDR1 MNHEY, CDR2 SMNVEV (reference sequence). The germline V and J ends were trimmed by 7 bases and 5 bases, with 14 bases remaining between them. This CDR3 has 13 amino acids.

The chain uses TRBV6-5 and TRBJ2-7, with 7 bases lining up with TRBD1. J gave up 1 base and V 4 bases, and 10 bases lay outside the gene matches. The CDR3 has 16 residues. Germline loops: CDR1 MNHEY, CDR2 SVGAGI. CDR3 coding DNA: TGTGCCAGCAGTTCCTACCTCCGGGACAGTTCCTACGAGCAGTACTTC. Amino acid sequence: CASSSYLRDSSYEQYF.

The chain links TRBV5-1 to TRBJ2-2; D remains ambiguous. The CDR3 consists of 15 residues. V lost 4 bases to trimming and J lost 0 bases, with 10 bases between them. Germline V gives CDR1 SGHRS, CDR2 YFSETQ. The DNA of the CDR3 is TGCGCCAGCAGCGTGACTGCTTCGAACACCGGGGAGCTGTTTTTT. Protein sequence: CASSVTASNTGELFF.

The chain couples TRBV9 to TRBJ1-3, with 12 bases fitting TRBD1. Germline CDR1 SGDLS, CDR2 YYNGEE. The junction had 17 bases not matched to a gene; V was cut back by 3 bases and J by 4 bases. The CDR3 contains 20 residues. CDR3 DNA: TGTGCCAGCAGCGGCCGACCAGGGACAGGGGGCGATTTATACGGAAACACCATATATTTT. It is translated as CASSGRPGTGGDLYGNTIYF.

The chain links TRBV12-3 or TRBV12-4 to TRBJ1-2; D may be TRBD1 (5 bases). Trimming left V 5 bases short and J 5 bases short, with 9 bases between. The CDR3 runs 12 residues. The CDR3, as DNA: TGTGCCAGCAGTCCAACAGGATATGGCTACACCTTC. This translates into CASSPTGYGYTF.

This chain uses TRBV4-1 with TRBJ1-5, with D tentatively TRBD1 (6 bases). Germline CDR1 and CDR2: MGHRA and YSYEKL. The CDR3 covers 15 residues. The V end lost 1 base, the J end lost 3 bases, and 10 bases lay between the germline ends. As DNA, the CDR3 is TGCGCCAGCAGCCAAGGTGGACAGTCCAATCAGCCCCAGCATTTT. It specifies CASSQGGQSNQPQHF.

The chain recombines TRBV2 with TRBJ1-1; no reliable D call. Germline V gives CDR1 SNHLY, CDR2 FYNNEI. Trimming removed 6 bases at V and 1 base at J, with 9 bases between. There are 13 residues in the CDR3. The CDR3 DNA reads TGTGCCAGCAGATTCCAGGCGAACACTGAAGCTTTCTTT. This encodes CASRFQANTEAFF.

J is TRBJ2-5 and V is TRBV4-1; D is possibly TRBD2 (8 bases). This CDR3 is 16 amino acids long. Germline CDR1 and CDR2: MGHRA and YSYEKL. Trimming shortened V by 0 bases and J by 5 bases, and 16 bases separated the two germline ends. CDR3 region: CASSQDLSGGGETQYF. CDR3 DNA sequence: TGCGCCAGCAGCCAAGATCTCTCGGGAGGGGGCGAGACCCAGTACTTC.

This clone appeared a few times. The chain uses TRBV28 and TRBJ1-5, with 9 bases aligning to TRBD1. The CDR3 totals 16 residues. Per the germline V gene, CDR1 is MDHEN and CDR2 is SYDVKM. V dropped 6 bases and J dropped 0; count of bases not matched to a gene: 6. This chain's CDR3 is CASRRTGEGSNQPQHF. CDR3 DNA: TGTGCCAGCAGACGGACAGGGGAAGGTAGCAATCAGCCCCAGCATTTT.

This chain uses TRBV27 with TRBJ2-1; possible D gene TRBD1, 6 bases. Per germline, CDR1 MNHEY and CDR2 SMNVEV (reference sequence). Trimming removed 1 base at V and 8 bases at J, with 18 bases between. The CDR3 sequence is 16 residues long. The CDR3 sequence is CASSLLTGIRTYEQFF. The CDR3 nucleotides read TGTGCCAGCAGTTTATTAACAGGGATTCGCACCTATGAGCAGTTCTTC.

The chain couples TRBV5-1 to TRBJ1-1; D might be TRBD1 (5 bases). Trimming removed 4 bases at V and 11 bases at J, with 15 bases between. The CDR3 runs to 12 residues. Germline CDR1 and CDR2: SGHRS and YFSETQ. The CDR3 bases are TGCGCCAGCAGCCCGGAGGGGCCTCCGGCTTTCTTT. Its translation: CASSPEGPPAFF.

The CDR3 protein is CASSIRRGGGNYGYTF. The CDR3 coding sequence is TGTGCCAGCAGCATCCGTAGGGGGGGTGGTAACTATGGCTACACCTTC. The chain couples TRBV7-9 to TRBJ1-2, with D possibly being TRBD1 (6 bases). V was trimmed by 5 bases and J by 1 base, leaving 17 bases between them. Germline loops: CDR1 SEHNR, CDR2 FQNEAQ (reference sequence). This CDR3 has 16 amino acids.

The rearrangement uses TRBV6-4 and TRBJ2-2; no clear D. The CDR3 length is 12 residues. Germline V gene sequence: CDR1 MRHNA, CDR2 SNTAGT. V gave up 2 bases and J gave up 8 bases, with 6 bases separating them. The CDR3 DNA is TGTGCCAGCAGTGACCCCCCAGGGGAGCTGTTTTTT. Translating it yields CASSDPPGELFF.

J is TRBJ1-2 and V is TRBV5-1, with 9 bases identical to TRBD1. V dropped 4 bases and J dropped 0; count of bases not matched to a gene: 10. This CDR3 region has 17 residues. CDR1 SGHRS and CDR2 YFSETQ come from the germline V gene. The CDR3 DNA follows: TGCGCCAGCAGCCCGGACAGGGGCATTGGAGCTAACTATGGCTACACCTTC. Amino acid sequence: CASSPDRGIGANYGYTF.